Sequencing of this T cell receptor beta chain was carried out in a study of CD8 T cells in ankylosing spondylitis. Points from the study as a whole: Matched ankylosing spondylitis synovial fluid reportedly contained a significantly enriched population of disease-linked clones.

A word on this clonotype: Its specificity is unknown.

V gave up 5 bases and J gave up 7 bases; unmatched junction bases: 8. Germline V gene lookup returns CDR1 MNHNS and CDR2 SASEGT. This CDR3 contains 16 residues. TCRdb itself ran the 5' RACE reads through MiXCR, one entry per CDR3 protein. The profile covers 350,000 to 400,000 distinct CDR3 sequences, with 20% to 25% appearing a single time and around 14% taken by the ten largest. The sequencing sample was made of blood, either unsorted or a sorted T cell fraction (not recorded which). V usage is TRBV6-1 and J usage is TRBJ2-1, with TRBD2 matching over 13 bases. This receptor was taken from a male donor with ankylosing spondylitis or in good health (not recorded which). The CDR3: CASSRLAGGPGNEQFF. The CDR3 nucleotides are TGTGCCAGCAGTCGACTAGCGGGGGGACCAGGGAATGAGCAGTTCTTC.